This T cell receptor (beta chain) was profiled in a study of blood T cells in healthy people across ages. The CDR3 sequence is 9 residues long. Germline lookup yields CDR1 SGDLS and CDR2 YYNGEE. A J-beta primer mix and a sample-barcoded 5' primer were used in a second PCR of roughly 6 to 12 cycles. TCRdb re-derived calls from the 5' RACE reads in MiXCR, one entry per CDR3 protein. The table lists roughly 1 million distinct CDR3 sequences, about 25% of them singletons. On this clonotype itself: One junction end does not reproduce the germline sequence, and a read error may be involved.

These data are also associated with another study on T cells of mothers and their children.

The source is a girl aged 2 to 10 in good health. The J gene is TRBJ2-7, the V gene TRBV9; D is unresolved. Sequenced material: blood. As DNA, the CDR3 is TGTGCCAGCAGCGTCCCTCCTAACTTC. It encodes CASSVPPNF.